This TCR beta chain stems from a study of shared clonotypes between healthy human individuals. Concerning this clone itself: Antigen unknown.

Findings of the study overall: Sequencing depth was expected to influence donor clonotype sharing.

Produced via immunoSEQ multiplex PCR; TCRdb's table is partial and in-frame only. The data show about 2.5 million clones, with 85% to 95% seen just once and approximately 0.39% held by the top ten. V lost 7 bases to trimming and J lost 7 bases, with 17 bases between them. The CDR3 has 13 amino acids. CDR1 is SNHLY, CDR2 FYNNEI, per germline. The chain couples TRBV2 to TRBJ2-7, with a possible D match to TRBD2 (5 bases). The receptor was derived from a man younger than 35 in good health. Some clones in this sample may be carry-over from other donors' samples. The sequenced sample consisted of naive CD4+ T cells from PBMCs. Subset defined: CD45RA+ positively selected. The CDR3, as DNA: TGTGCCAGCAATGGTTTGAGGGCAGAGGAGCAGTACTTC. It is translated as CASNGLRAEEQYF.